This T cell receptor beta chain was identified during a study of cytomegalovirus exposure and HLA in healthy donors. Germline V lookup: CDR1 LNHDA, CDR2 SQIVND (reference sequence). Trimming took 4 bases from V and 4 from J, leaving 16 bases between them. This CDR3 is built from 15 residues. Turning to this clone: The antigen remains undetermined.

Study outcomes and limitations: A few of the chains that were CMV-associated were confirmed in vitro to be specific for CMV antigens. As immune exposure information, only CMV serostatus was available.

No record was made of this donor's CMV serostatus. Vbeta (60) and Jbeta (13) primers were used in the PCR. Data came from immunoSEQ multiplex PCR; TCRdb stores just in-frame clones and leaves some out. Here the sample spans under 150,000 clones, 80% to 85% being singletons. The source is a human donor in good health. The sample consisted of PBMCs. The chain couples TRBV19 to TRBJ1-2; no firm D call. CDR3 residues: CASSNTGFVLYGYTF. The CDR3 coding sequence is TGTGCCAGTAGTAATACCGGGTTTGTCCTCTATGGCTACACCTTC.